Listed below are T cell receptor beta chains from one sample, sequenced in a study of CD8 T cells in ankylosing spondylitis. MiXCR, run by TCRdb on the 5' RACE reads, gives a single entry per CDR3 protein. The sample shows a few hundred thousand distinct CDR3 sequences, more than 20% of them seen only once. Sequenced sample: blood, either unsorted or a sorted T cell fraction (not recorded which). Receptor source: a male donor with ankylosing spondylitis or in good health (not recorded which). Both conserved end residues are part of each CDR3. Fields, in order: D gene, J gene, V gene, clone size, CDR3 DNA, CDR3 protein. D genes are given only for firm matches. Some rows have no size entry. The others give once, few or many, or a class for an expanded clone.

d_call: NA; j_call: TRBJ2-5; v_call: TRBV9; clone_size: many; cdr3_nt: TGTGCCAGCAGCGCCCGGGACCAAGAGACCCAGTACTTC; cdr3_aa: CASSARDQETQYF
d_call: NA; j_call: TRBJ2-5; v_call: TRBV6-5; clone_size: many; cdr3_nt: TGTGCCAGCAGTCGGATCGGGACCAGAGAGTACTTC; cdr3_aa: CASSRIGTREYF
d_call: TRBD2; j_call: TRBJ2-2; v_call: TRBV20-1; clone_size: NA; cdr3_nt: TGCAGTGCTATCGGGCTAGCGGGGGGACGACCTAGACGCGGGGAGCTGTTTTTT; cdr3_aa: CSAIGLAGGRPRRGELFF
d_call: NA; j_call: TRBJ2-5; v_call: TRBV25-1; clone_size: NA; cdr3_nt: TGTGCCAGCAGTGCGCCAAGGGGGGTAGAGACCCAGTACTTC; cdr3_aa: CASSAPRGVETQYF
d_call: NA; j_call: TRBJ1-1; v_call: TRBV7-2; clone_size: many; cdr3_nt: TGTGCCAGCAGCTTAGCCGGGACAAAGAACACTGAAGCTTTCTTT; cdr3_aa: CASSLAGTKNTEAFF
d_call: TRBD1; j_call: TRBJ2-7; v_call: TRBV11-3; clone_size: NA; cdr3_nt: TGTGCCAGCAGCAACAGGGGGGTCGACGAGCAGTACTTC; cdr3_aa: CASSNRGVDEQYF
d_call: TRBD2; j_call: TRBJ2-1; v_call: TRBV3-1; clone_size: many; cdr3_nt: TGTGCCAGCAGCCAAGGGGGACTACCTCTTTACAATGAGCAGTTCTTC; cdr3_aa: CASSQGGLPLYNEQFF
d_call: TRBD1; j_call: TRBJ2-4; v_call: TRBV12-3/TRBV12-4; clone_size: many; cdr3_nt: TGTGCCAGCAGTTCCCCGGGACAGGCAGCCAAAAACATTCAGTACTTC; cdr3_aa: CASSSPGQAAKNIQYF
d_call: NA; j_call: TRBJ2-1; v_call: TRBV4-1; clone_size: NA; cdr3_nt: TGCGCCAGCAGCCCATCGTACAGGGATTATCTCGATGAGCAGTTCTTC; cdr3_aa: CASSPSYRDYLDEQFF
d_call: NA; j_call: TRBJ2-7; v_call: TRBV12-3/TRBV12-4; clone_size: few; cdr3_nt: TGTGCCAGCAGGCGGGACTCCTCCTACGAGCAGTACTTC; cdr3_aa: CASRRDSSYEQYF
d_call: NA; j_call: TRBJ2-5; v_call: TRBV29-1; clone_size: NA; cdr3_nt: TGCAGCGGAGAGTCGGAGACCCAGTACTTC; cdr3_aa: CSGESETQYF
d_call: TRBD1; j_call: TRBJ2-5; v_call: TRBV6-5; clone_size: few; cdr3_nt: TGTGCCAGCAGTTACACAGGGACAGGGCCGGAGACCCAGTACTTC; cdr3_aa: CASSYTGTGPETQYF
d_call: NA; j_call: TRBJ2-3; v_call: TRBV20-1; clone_size: few; cdr3_nt: TGCAGTGCTCCCCCTACAGATACGCAGTATTTT; cdr3_aa: CSAPPTDTQYF
d_call: NA; j_call: TRBJ1-3; v_call: TRBV29-1; clone_size: few; cdr3_nt: TGCAGCGTTGAATCGGGAAACACCATATATTTT; cdr3_aa: CSVESGNTIYF
d_call: TRBD1; j_call: TRBJ2-5; v_call: TRBV6-1; clone_size: few; cdr3_nt: TGTGCCAGCAGTGATCCGGGACAGGGGGGAGAGACCCAGTACTTC; cdr3_aa: CASSDPGQGGETQYF
d_call: TRBD1; j_call: TRBJ2-1; v_call: TRBV29-1; clone_size: NA; cdr3_nt: TGCAGCTCTACCGGGACAGGGGGCTGGCATGAGCAGTTCTTC; cdr3_aa: CSSTGTGGWHEQFF
d_call: NA; j_call: TRBJ2-1; v_call: TRBV12-3/TRBV12-4; clone_size: NA; cdr3_nt: TGTGCCAGCAGTTTAGGGGGAGTTGAGCAGTTCTTC; cdr3_aa: CASSLGGVEQFF
d_call: NA; j_call: TRBJ2-7; v_call: TRBV3-1; clone_size: many; cdr3_nt: TGTGCCAGCAGCCAAGATCCGGAGACGGGCGAGCAGTACTTC; cdr3_aa: CASSQDPETGEQYF
d_call: NA; j_call: TRBJ2-1; v_call: TRBV7-8; clone_size: many; cdr3_nt: TGTGCCAGCAGCTTGGGTAGAGGGGTATACAATGAGCAGTTCTTC; cdr3_aa: CASSLGRGVYNEQFF
d_call: NA; j_call: TRBJ2-3; v_call: TRBV6-1; clone_size: NA; cdr3_nt: TGTGCCAGCAGTGAATTAGGGGGTACAGATACGCAGTATTTT; cdr3_aa: CASSELGGTDTQYF
d_call: NA; j_call: TRBJ2-1; v_call: TRBV3-1; clone_size: many; cdr3_nt: TGTGCCAGCAGCCTGCCAGGGGTCGGCAATGAGCAGTTCTTC; cdr3_aa: CASSLPGVGNEQFF
d_call: NA; j_call: TRBJ2-3; v_call: TRBV10-3; clone_size: few; cdr3_nt: TGTGCCATCAGTGAGTCGAACCCCGAAGTGGATACGCAGTATTTT; cdr3_aa: CAISESNPEVDTQYF
d_call: TRBD1; j_call: TRBJ2-1; v_call: TRBV12-3/TRBV12-4; clone_size: NA; cdr3_nt: TGTACCAGCAGTTTGGCACAGGGGATCCCCCTAAATACCTACAATGAGCAGTTCTTC; cdr3_aa: CTSSLAQGIPLNTYNEQFF
d_call: NA; j_call: TRBJ1-4; v_call: TRBV12-3/TRBV12-4; clone_size: NA; cdr3_nt: TGTGCCAGCAGTTTAGGCAGGTCTAATGAAAAACTGTTTTTT; cdr3_aa: CASSLGRSNEKLFF
d_call: TRBD2; j_call: TRBJ2-3; v_call: TRBV24-1; clone_size: NA; cdr3_nt: TGTGCCACCAGTGATTCTGGCGGGGGGGCCAGAGATACGCAGTATTTT; cdr3_aa: CATSDSGGGARDTQYF
d_call: NA; j_call: TRBJ2-1; v_call: TRBV7-3; clone_size: many; cdr3_nt: TGTGCCAGCAGCCCCCAAGGGGCCCGGGGAATATATGAGCAGTTCTTC; cdr3_aa: CASSPQGARGIYEQFF
d_call: NA; j_call: TRBJ2-3; v_call: TRBV20-1; clone_size: NA; cdr3_nt: TGCAGTGCTAGAGACGGTCTTATGGATACGCAGTATTTT; cdr3_aa: CSARDGLMDTQYF
d_call: NA; j_call: TRBJ2-7; v_call: TRBV19; clone_size: NA; cdr3_nt: TGTGCCAGTAGTATGAGTGGCAGAACCTACGAGCAGTACTTC; cdr3_aa: CASSMSGRTYEQYF
d_call: NA; j_call: TRBJ2-3; v_call: TRBV4-1; clone_size: few; cdr3_nt: TGCGCCAGCAGCCAAGAGCCCCGGGCAGATACGCAGTATTTT; cdr3_aa: CASSQEPRADTQYF
d_call: TRBD2; j_call: TRBJ2-5; v_call: TRBV12-3/TRBV12-4; clone_size: NA; cdr3_nt: TGTGCCTTCAGTCTCCGTTACTTCCTAGCGGGGGGGCGAGAGACCCAGTACTTC; cdr3_aa: CAFSLRYFLAGGRETQYF
d_call: NA; j_call: TRBJ1-1; v_call: TRBV6-5; clone_size: NA; cdr3_nt: TGTGCCAGCAACAGGTACACTGAAGCTTTCTTT; cdr3_aa: CASNRYTEAFF
d_call: NA; j_call: TRBJ2-3; v_call: TRBV29-1; clone_size: many; cdr3_nt: TGCAGCGGTGGACACAGCACAGATACGCAGTATTTT; cdr3_aa: CSGGHSTDTQYF
d_call: TRBD2; j_call: TRBJ2-3; v_call: TRBV20-1; clone_size: few; cdr3_nt: TGCAGTGCTCCCCCCGGACTAGCGGAGACCTACACAGATACGCAGTATTTT; cdr3_aa: CSAPPGLAETYTDTQYF
d_call: NA; j_call: TRBJ2-7; v_call: TRBV20-1; clone_size: few; cdr3_nt: TGCAGTGCTAGCTTCCAGACAGGCCCAGGGCACGAGCAGTACTTC; cdr3_aa: CSASFQTGPGHEQYF
d_call: NA; j_call: TRBJ1-1; v_call: TRBV20-1; clone_size: many; cdr3_nt: TGCAGTGCCCCCGCGCGGCAGAACACTGAAGCTTTCTTT; cdr3_aa: CSAPARQNTEAFF